The 27 T cell receptor beta chains below all came from one sample that was sequenced in a study of OX40 agonist ivuxolimab in advanced cancers. Only in-frame clones appear in the TCRdb table, and some are missing; sequencing was by immunoSEQ multiplex PCR. Among approximately 50,000 clones listed, around four fifths were seen once. The sequences come from CD4+ or CD8+ T cells sorted from blood, collected in a trial of the OX40 agonist ivuxolimab. These receptors came from an adult with an advanced solid tumor such as melanoma, head and neck, liver or kidney cancer.

The chain has TRBV11-2 and TRBJ2-1, with 11 bases that match TRBD1. CDR1 SGHAT and CDR2 FQNNGV come from the germline V gene. J gave up 3 bases and V 5 bases, and 6 bases lay outside the gene matches. There are 16 residues in the CDR3. CDR3 amino acids: CASSLVGTGGYNEQFF. The DNA of the CDR3 is TGTGCCAGCAGCCTCGTCGGGACAGGGGGCTACAATGAGCAGTTCTTC.

J is TRBJ1-4 and V is TRBV15, with D possibly being TRBD1 (5 bases). The CDR3 loop spans 13 amino acids. V was trimmed by 0 bases and J by 11 bases, leaving 10 bases between them. CDR1 and CDR2 (germline): LNHNV, YYDKDF (reference sequence). Here the CDR3 reads CATSRDPGGKLFF. CDR3 bases: TGTGCCACCAGCAGAGATCCGGGGGGGAAACTGTTTTTT.

This chain connects TRBV29-1 to TRBJ1-2, with 9 bases lining up with TRBD1. This CDR3 contains 15 residues. The V segment lost 7 bases and the J segment 4 bases; nucleotides outside the gene matches: 13. Looked up from germline, CDR1 is SQVTM and CDR2 is ANQGSEA. The CDR3 nucleotides are TGCAGCGGTGAGACGAGACAGGGGGGGTTCTATGGCTACACCTTC. This codes for CSGETRQGGFYGYTF.

The chain combines TRBV6-8 with TRBJ1-5; 7 bases line up with TRBD1. CDR1 and CDR2 from the germline V gene are MNHGY and SAAAGT. V shed 6 bases, J shed 6 bases, and the junction held 11 bases outside the gene matches. The length of the CDR3 is 15 residues. This chain's CDR3 is CASRRQGGGRQPQHF. CDR3 bases: TGTGCCAGCAGGCGACAGGGTGGAGGGCGTCAGCCCCAGCATTTT.

The rearrangement uses TRBV6-1 and TRBJ2-1; D gene uncertain. Germline V gives CDR1 MNHNS, CDR2 SASEGT. The CDR3 has 12 residues. The V and J ends lost 5 bases and 7 bases respectively, with 9 bases between them. The CDR3 reads CASSYRGNEQFF. DNA for the CDR3: TGTGCCAGCAGTTATCGCGGAAATGAGCAGTTCTTC.

The chain links TRBV7-2 to TRBJ2-3, with 12 bases lining up with TRBD2. The CDR3 has 15 residues. Germline lookup yields CDR1 SGHTA and CDR2 FQGNSA. Trimming at V came to 2 bases and at J to 4 bases, leaving 1 base not matched to a gene. CDR3 nucleotides: TGTGCCAGCAGCTTACTAGCGGGGGGGCCAGATACGCAGTATTTT. Its translation is CASSLLAGGPDTQYF. Full variable domain (outside the CDR3, taken from reference TRBV7-2 and TRBJ2-3): GAGVSQSPSNKVTEKGKDVELRCDPISGHTALYWYRQSLGQGLEFLIYFQGNSAPDKSGLPSDRFSAERTGGSVSTLTIQRTQQEDSAVYLCASSLLAGGPDTQYFGPGTRLTVL.

The count of this clone is one. This rearrangement joins TRBV6-5 to TRBJ2-2, with 8 bases aligning to TRBD2. J gave up 4 bases and V 3 bases, and 7 bases lay outside the gene matches. This CDR3 is built from 16 residues. Germline assignment: CDR1 MNHEY and CDR2 SVGAGI. The CDR3 is CASSYWLAGPTGELFF. The CDR3, as DNA: TGTGCCAGCAGTTATTGGTTAGCGGGGCCCACCGGGGAGCTGTTTTTT.

This clone was counted a few times. CDR3 nucleotide sequence: TGTGCCAGCAGTTATGGGGACAGAGATACTGAAAAACTGTTTTTT. Its protein is CASSYGDRDTEKLFF. This chain uses TRBV6-5 with TRBJ1-4; 7 positions agree with TRBD1. V shed 3 bases and J 7 bases; nucleotides not matched to a gene: 8. CDR1 is MNHEY, CDR2 SVGAGI, per germline. CDR3 length: 15 amino acids.

This clone was counted once. The chain has TRBV28 and TRBJ2-7, with TRBD1 matching over 7 bases. There are 15 residues in the CDR3. V lost 5 bases to trimming and J lost 3 bases; unmatched junction nucleotides: 10. The germline gives CDR1 MDHEN, CDR2 SYDVKM. In DNA, the CDR3 is TGTGCCAGCAGTCCCTGGGGGCAGGGGGACTACGAGCAGTACTTC. Its translation: CASSPWGQGDYEQYF.

This chain links TRBV5-1 with TRBJ1-4, with D possibly TRBD1 on 5 matching bases. The CDR3 is made up of 16 amino acids. Trimming cost V 4 bases and J 8 bases, with 21 bases left between them. In germline, CDR1 is SGHRS, CDR2 YFSETQ. The CDR3 DNA follows: TGCGCCAGCAGCCCCGGGACCGCCGGAGGAGGAGAAAAACTGTTTTTT. Residues: CASSPGTAGGGEKLFF.

The V gene is TRBV11-2, the J gene TRBJ2-3; 11 bases fit TRBD2. Germline-derived CDR1 and CDR2 are SGHAT and FQNNGV. The CDR3 consists of 16 residues. V gave up 4 bases and J gave up 1 base; unmatched junction bases: 4. The CDR3 is CASSSLAGGGTDTQYF. The DNA for the CDR3 is TGTGCCAGCAGCTCCCTAGCGGGGGGAGGCACAGATACGCAGTATTTT.

The V and J genes are TRBV7-9 and TRBJ1-1; a weak D match, TRBD1 (6 bases). V lost 6 bases and J 1 base, leaving 12 bases between the germline ends. The CDR3 totals 14 residues. Per the germline V gene, CDR1 is SEHNR and CDR2 is FQNEAQ (reference sequence). The CDR3 bases are TGTGCCAGCAGTTCTCAGGGGCCGAACACTGAAGCTTTCTTT. Residues: CASSSQGPNTEAFF.

The genes are TRBV11-1 and TRBJ2-7; tentative D call: TRBD1 (6 bases). This CDR3 comprises 16 residues. Trimming took off 3 bases at V and 13 bases at J, with 28 bases between the two ends. CDR1 and CDR2 (germline): SGHAT, FQDESV (reference sequence). CDR3 in DNA: TGTGCCAGCAGCTTGACTACAGGGCTCGGTCTGTACGACCACTACTTC. Protein sequence: CASSLTTGLGLYDHYF.

This clone was detected a few times. This chain links TRBV10-3 with TRBJ1-5; no clear D gene. The V end lost 0 bases, the J end lost 5 bases, and 11 bases lay between the germline ends. Germline V lookup: CDR1 ENHRY, CDR2 SYGVKD. The CDR3 spans 15 residues. The CDR3 protein is CAISESKGADQPQHF. The CDR3 nucleotides are TGTGCCATCAGTGAGTCCAAGGGTGCCGATCAGCCCCAGCATTTT.

V is TRBV9 and J is TRBJ1-5; no reliable D call. The CDR3 is 16 residues long. Germline lookup yields CDR1 SGDLS and CDR2 YYNGEE. Deletions cut 0 bases from V and 0 bases from J, with 10 bases between. For the CDR3, the DNA is TGTGCCAGCAGCGTAGGTGGTCCTCTTAGCAATCAGCCCCAGCATTTT. Translated, it gives CASSVGGPLSNQPQHF.

This clone was recorded only once. This rearrangement joins TRBV27 to TRBJ1-2; D is uncertain. This CDR3 has 13 residues. With 4 bases removed from V and 3 bases from J, the gap between germline ends came to 9 bases. Germline V gene data show CDR1 as MNHEY and CDR2 as SMNVEV (reference sequence). The DNA for the CDR3 is TGTGCCAGCAGTTCTAGGGCATACTATGGCTACACCTTC. As protein: CASSSRAYYGYTF.

The rearrangement links TRBV6-5 to TRBJ1-1; possibly TRBD1 for D (6 bases). V gave up 2 bases and J gave up 9 bases, with 13 bases separating them. Germline assignment: CDR1 MNHEY and CDR2 SVGAGI. This CDR3 is 13 amino acids long. The CDR3 reads CASSYGQGQQAFF. The CDR3 region has the DNA TGTGCCAGCAGTTACGGGCAGGGACAACAAGCTTTCTTT.

The V call is TRBV5-6, the J call TRBJ2-7; 8 positions match TRBD1. Germline CDR1 SGHDT, CDR2 YYEEEE. Germline trimming cut 3 bases from V and 1 base from J; bases unmatched to any gene: 12. The CDR3 has 17 residues. The CDR3 sequence: CASSSFLARGQSYEQYF. DNA for the CDR3: TGTGCCAGCAGCTCTTTCCTCGCCAGGGGGCAATCCTACGAGCAGTACTTC.

This sequence joins TRBV7-2 and TRBJ2-7, with TRBD1 matching over 9 bases. Germline values: CDR1 SGHTA, CDR2 FQGNSA. After removal of 5 bases from V and 5 bases from J, the junction contained 7 bases not matched to a gene. The CDR3 covers 14 residues. CDR3 in amino acids: CASSQNRGLDEQYF. CDR3 nucleotides: TGTGCCAGCAGCCAGAACAGGGGGCTCGACGAGCAGTACTTC.

This clone was counted between two and nine times. The genes are TRBV9 and TRBJ1-2; a possible D gene is TRBD1 (5 bases). The CDR3 covers 13 residues. Trimming shortened V by 4 bases and J by 2 bases, and 9 bases separated the two germline ends. From germline, CDR1 is SGDLS and CDR2 YYNGEE. CDR3 amino acids: CASSTGTNYGYTF. CDR3 in DNA: TGTGCCAGCAGCACCGGGACGAACTATGGCTACACCTTC. Based on the CDR3 plus reference TRBV9 and TRBJ1-2, the full variable domain is DSGVTQTPKHLITATGQRVTLRCSPRSGDLSVYWYQQSLDQGLQFLIQYYNGEERAKGNILERFSAQQFPDLHSELNLSSLELGDSALYFCASSTGTNYGYTFGSGTRLTVV.

Details on this clone: The junction and the germline gene differ at one end; a read error may be behind it. The chain joins TRBV7-7 to TRBJ2-5; the D is unclear. Germline values: CDR1 SSHAT, CDR2 FNYEAQ (reference sequence). The CDR3 has 12 residues. The DNA for the CDR3 is TGTGCTAGCAGCCTCTTCGGCGAGACCCAGTACTTC. Protein product: CASSLFGETQYF. The full variable domain, completed using reference TRBV7-7 and TRBJ2-5, is GAGVSQSPRYKVTKRGQDVTLRCDPISSHATLYWYQQALGQGPEFLTYFNYEAQPDKSGLPSDRFSAERPEGSISTLTIQRTEQRDSAMYRCASSLFGETQYFGPGTRLLVL.

This chain connects TRBV29-1 to TRBJ2-1, with D perhaps given as TRBD1 or TRBD2 (5 bases each). The CDR3 is 14 amino acids. Germline CDR1 is SQVTM and CDR2 is ANQGSEA. The ends were cut back, 6 bases at V and 3 bases at J, with 15 bases in the middle. In nucleotides, the CDR3 is TGCAGCGTCGCCGGGACGGAACGCTACAATGAGCAGTTCTTC. This encodes CSVAGTERYNEQFF.

The CDR3 reads CASSIPGALNTEAFF. The DNA for the CDR3 is TGTGCCAGTAGTATCCCAGGGGCGTTGAACACTGAAGCTTTCTTT. The chain employs TRBV19 and TRBJ1-1, with D possibly TRBD1 on 6 matching bases. The V end lost 3 bases, the J end lost 0 bases, and 11 bases lay between the germline ends. This CDR3 is 15 amino acids long. Per the germline V gene, CDR1 is LNHDA and CDR2 is SQIVND (reference sequence).

V usage is TRBV6-6 and J usage is TRBJ2-7; the D is unclear. Per germline, CDR1 MNHNY and CDR2 SVGAGI (reference sequence). Trimming shortened V by 5 bases and J by 4 bases, and 6 bases separated the two germline ends. The CDR3 loop spans 11 amino acids. For the CDR3, the DNA is TGTGCCAGCAGTATTGTGTACGAGCAGTACTTC. Protein: CASSIVYEQYF.

A note on this clone: Mismatch with germline at one junction end may stem from a read error. The CDR3 DNA follows: TGCAGCGTTGAGAGACAGGAATCCTTC. Encoded protein: CSVERQESF. The chain couples TRBV29-1 to TRBJ1-2, with TRBD1 as a possible D gene (6 bases). Per germline, CDR1 SQVTM and CDR2 ANQGSEA. This CDR3 comprises 9 residues. Drawing the rest from reference TRBV29-1 and TRBJ1-2, the complete variable domain is SAVISQKPSRDICQRGTSLTIQCQVDSQVTMMFWYRQQPGQSLTLIATANQGSEATYESGFVIDKFPISRPNLTFSTLTVSNMSPEDSSIYLCSVERQESFGSGTRLTVV.

The chain employs TRBV5-4 and TRBJ2-2; no firm D call. The CDR3 is 14 residues long. CDR1 and CDR2 (germline): SGHNT, YYREEE (reference sequence). V lost 6 bases to trimming and J lost 3 bases, with 12 bases between them. The CDR3: CASKSGSDTGELFF. The CDR3 nucleotides read TGTGCCAGCAAAAGTGGCAGCGACACCGGGGAGCTGTTTTTT.

This sequence joins TRBV7-6 and TRBJ2-1; no clear D gene. Germline CDR1 SGHVS, CDR2 FNYEAQ. The CDR3 is 15 residues long. Trimming cost V 5 bases and J 0 bases, with 11 bases left between them. CDR3 sequence: CASSPDRSSYNEQFF. CDR3 nucleotides: TGTGCCAGCAGCCCGGACCGGAGCTCCTACAATGAGCAGTTCTTC.